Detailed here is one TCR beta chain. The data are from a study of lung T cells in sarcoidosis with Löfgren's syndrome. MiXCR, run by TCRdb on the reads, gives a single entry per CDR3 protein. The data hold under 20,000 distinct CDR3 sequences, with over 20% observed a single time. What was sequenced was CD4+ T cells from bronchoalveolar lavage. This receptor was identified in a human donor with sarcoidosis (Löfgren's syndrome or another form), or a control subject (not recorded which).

The CDR3 protein is CASSFNRVHGYTF. CDR3 nucleotide sequence: TGTGCCAGCAGCTTTAACAGGGTTCATGGCTACACCTTC. The chain joins TRBV5-4 to TRBJ1-2, with a tentative D call TRBD1 (6 bases). This CDR3 region has 13 residues. Germline V gene data show CDR1 as SGHNT and CDR2 as YYREEE (reference sequence). Trimming pared 2 bases from V and 6 bases from J, leaving 11 bases between. The full variable domain, with the rest looked up from reference TRBV5-4 and TRBJ1-2, is ETGVTQSPTHLIKTRGQQVTLRCSSQSGHNTVSWYQQALGQGPQFIFQYYREEENGRGNFPPRFSGLQFPNYSSELNVNALELDDSALYLCASSFNRVHGYTFGSGTRLTVV.